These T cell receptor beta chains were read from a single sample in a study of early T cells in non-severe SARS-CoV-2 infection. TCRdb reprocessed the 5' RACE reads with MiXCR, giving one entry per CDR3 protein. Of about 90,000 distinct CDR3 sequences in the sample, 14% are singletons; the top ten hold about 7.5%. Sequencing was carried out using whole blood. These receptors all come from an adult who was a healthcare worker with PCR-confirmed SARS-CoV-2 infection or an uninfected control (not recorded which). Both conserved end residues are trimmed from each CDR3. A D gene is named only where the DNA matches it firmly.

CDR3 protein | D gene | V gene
SVETSGRYEQY | TRBD2 | TRBV29-1
AGSQGQETQY | . | TRBV7-9
ASSRGVLTEAF | . | TRBV14
ASSLSAGETQY | . | TRBV27
ASRPGQREGWQY | . | TRBV27
ASSLFRDLSYNSPLH | . | TRBV4-1
ASALQGGSYNEQF | . | TRBV6-2/TRBV6-3
AWSVAGTALFYEQY | TRBD1 | TRBV30
ASTTRQGGSLGEQY | . | TRBV3-1
ASSDSWGSGANVLT | . | TRBV6-1
SVTPGNTEAF | . | TRBV29-1
SVEPSGRNGETQY | TRBD2 | TRBV29-1
ASSLLGGEPLAF | . | TRBV7-2
GVEGRASGSNEQF | TRBD2 | TRBV29-1
SVSQHTDVYNEQF | . | TRBV29-1
ASSLEGGYYEQY | . | TRBV7-3
ASSPPHREHQPQH | . | TRBV18
ASSYQYEQY | . | TRBV2
ASRESAGARDEQF | TRBD2 | TRBV7-6
ASSIWTGDVQY | TRBD1 | TRBV19
SVGSYNEQF | . | TRBV29-1
SGGGGEKLF | . | TRBV29-1
SVEGQGPTQY | TRBD1 | TRBV29-1
ASSPRALAASTDTQY | TRBD2 | TRBV5-4
ASSLETGGSYNEQF | TRBD1 | TRBV12-3/TRBV12-4
ASSFDLIGELF | . | TRBV7-9
ASSENRGPYTIY | TRBD1 | TRBV6-1
ASSLPGGETYEQY | TRBD2 | TRBV28
SARDPIQGLAEQF | TRBD2 | TRBV20-1
ASSQRNEQF | . | TRBV3-1
ASRPGDGTEAF | . | TRBV12-3/TRBV12-4
ASSPLGHFQETQY | . | TRBV7-7
ASSGVGQETQY | . | TRBV6-5
ASSWVSGGSYNEQF | TRBD2 | TRBV27
ATGLFSGANVLT | . | TRBV2
SARDWGLAEIYEQY | TRBD2 | TRBV20-1
ASGKGGTRTEAF | . | TRBV12-5
ASSDPGVGSYNEQF | . | TRBV6-2/TRBV6-3
ASSLYRSSADTQY | . | TRBV7-9
ASSARQGEMNTEAF | TRBD1 | TRBV9
ASSLGRGEWDTQY | . | TRBV12-3/TRBV12-4
ASSQVPPGLAGGYEQF | TRBD2 | TRBV3-1
ASSQDPGLEDYNTNTGELF | TRBD2 | TRBV11-2
ASRLGTGGTDTQY | TRBD1 | TRBV28
ASSLSPHGVEKQF | . | TRBV7-6
ASSPSYRGFHNEQF | TRBD1 | TRBV28
ASSSLAGLAYTDTQY | TRBD2 | TRBV7-9
ASSQVVGSTDTQY | . | TRBV4-1
ASSEGGLRGTQY | . | TRBV2
ASRKVQGFSESNTEAF | TRBD1 | TRBV27
ASSLTGSPEAF | . | TRBV7-9
SALTGTGEQF | . | TRBV29-1
ASRGDRVYEQY | TRBD1 | TRBV27
ASNGQGFTEAF | TRBD1 | TRBV6-1
ASSQKGVYGYT | . | TRBV3-1